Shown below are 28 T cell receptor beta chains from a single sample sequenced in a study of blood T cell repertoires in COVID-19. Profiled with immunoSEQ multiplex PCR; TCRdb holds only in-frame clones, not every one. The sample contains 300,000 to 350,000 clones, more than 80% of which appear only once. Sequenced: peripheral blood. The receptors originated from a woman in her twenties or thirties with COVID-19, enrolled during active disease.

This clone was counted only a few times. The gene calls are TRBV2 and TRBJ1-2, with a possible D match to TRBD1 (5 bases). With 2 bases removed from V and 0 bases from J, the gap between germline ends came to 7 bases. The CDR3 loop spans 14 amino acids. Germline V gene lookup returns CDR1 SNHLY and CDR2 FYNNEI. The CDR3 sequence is CASSEQGSNYGYTF. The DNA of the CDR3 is TGTGCCAGCAGTGAACAGGGCTCTAACTATGGCTACACCTTC.

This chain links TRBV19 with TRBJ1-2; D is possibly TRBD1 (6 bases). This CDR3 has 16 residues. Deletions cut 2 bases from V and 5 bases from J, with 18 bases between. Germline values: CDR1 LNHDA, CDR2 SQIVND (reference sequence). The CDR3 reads CASSIQFRTALYGYTF. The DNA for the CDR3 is TGTGCCAGTAGTATACAGTTCCGGACAGCTTTATATGGCTACACCTTC.

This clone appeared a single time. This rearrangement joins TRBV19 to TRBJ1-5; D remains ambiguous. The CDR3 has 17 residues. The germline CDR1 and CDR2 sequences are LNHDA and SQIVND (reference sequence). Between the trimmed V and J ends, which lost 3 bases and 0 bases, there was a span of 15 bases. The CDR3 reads CASSIPGSYYSNQPQHF. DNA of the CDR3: TGTGCCAGTAGTATTCCTGGATCCTACTATAGCAATCAGCCCCAGCATTTT.

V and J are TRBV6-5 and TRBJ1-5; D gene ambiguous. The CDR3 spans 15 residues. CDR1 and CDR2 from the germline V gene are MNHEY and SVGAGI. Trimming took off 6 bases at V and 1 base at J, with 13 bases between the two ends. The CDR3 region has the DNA TGTGCCAGCAGAGTTTCGGGGAACAGCAATCAGCCCCAGCATTTT. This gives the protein CASRVSGNSNQPQHF.

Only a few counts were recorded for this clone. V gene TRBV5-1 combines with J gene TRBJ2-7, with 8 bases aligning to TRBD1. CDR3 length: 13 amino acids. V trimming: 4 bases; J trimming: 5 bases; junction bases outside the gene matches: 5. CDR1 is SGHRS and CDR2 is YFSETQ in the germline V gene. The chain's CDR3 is CASSVNRGNEQYF. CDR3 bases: TGCGCCAGCAGCGTAAACAGGGGGAACGAGCAGTACTTC. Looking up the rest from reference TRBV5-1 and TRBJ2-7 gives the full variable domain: KAGVTQTPRYLIKTRGQQVTLSCSPISGHRSVSWYQQTPGQGLQFLFEYFSETQRNKGNFPGRFSGRQFSNSRSEMNVSTLELGDSALYLCASSVNRGNEQYFGPGTRLTVT.

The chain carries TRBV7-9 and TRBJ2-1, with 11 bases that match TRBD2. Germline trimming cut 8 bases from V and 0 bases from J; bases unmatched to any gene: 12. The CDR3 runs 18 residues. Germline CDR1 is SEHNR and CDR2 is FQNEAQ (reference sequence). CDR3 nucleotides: TGTGCCAGCCACACTAGCGGGAGACCCCTGAGCTCCTACAATGAGCAGTTCTTC. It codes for CASHTSGRPLSSYNEQFF. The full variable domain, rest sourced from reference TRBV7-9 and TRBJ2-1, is DTGVSQNPRHKITKRGQNVTFRCDPISEHNRLYWYRQTLGQGPEFLTYFQNEAQLEKSRLLSDRFSAERPKGSFSTLEIQRTEQGDSAMYLCASHTSGRPLSSYNEQFFGPGTRLTVL.

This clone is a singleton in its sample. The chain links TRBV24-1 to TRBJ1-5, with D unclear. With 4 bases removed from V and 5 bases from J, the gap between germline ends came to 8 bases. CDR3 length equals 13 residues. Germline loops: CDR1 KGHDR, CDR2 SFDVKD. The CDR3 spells CATSEAGHQPQHF. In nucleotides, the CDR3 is TGTGCCACCAGTGAGGCAGGCCATCAGCCCCAGCATTTT.

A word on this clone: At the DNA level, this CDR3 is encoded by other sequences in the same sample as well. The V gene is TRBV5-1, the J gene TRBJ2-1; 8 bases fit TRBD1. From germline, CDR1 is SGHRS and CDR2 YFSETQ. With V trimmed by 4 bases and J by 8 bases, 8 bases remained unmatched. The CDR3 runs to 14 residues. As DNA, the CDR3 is TGCGCCAGCAGCCCCGGACAGGGTTTAGATGAGCAGTTCTTC. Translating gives CASSPGQGLDEQFF.

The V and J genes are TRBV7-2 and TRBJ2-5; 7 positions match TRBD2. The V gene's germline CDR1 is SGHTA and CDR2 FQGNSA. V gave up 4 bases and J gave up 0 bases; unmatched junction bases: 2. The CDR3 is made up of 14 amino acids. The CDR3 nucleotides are TGTGCCAGCAGCTGGGGGGGAAACCAAGAGACCCAGTACTTC. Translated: CASSWGGNQETQYF.

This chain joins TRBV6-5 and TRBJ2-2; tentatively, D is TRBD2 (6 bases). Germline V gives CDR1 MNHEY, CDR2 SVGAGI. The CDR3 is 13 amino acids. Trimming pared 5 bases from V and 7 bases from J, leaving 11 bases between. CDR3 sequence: CASSMEGFGELFF. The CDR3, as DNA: TGTGCCAGCAGTATGGAGGGTTTCGGGGAGCTGTTTTTT.

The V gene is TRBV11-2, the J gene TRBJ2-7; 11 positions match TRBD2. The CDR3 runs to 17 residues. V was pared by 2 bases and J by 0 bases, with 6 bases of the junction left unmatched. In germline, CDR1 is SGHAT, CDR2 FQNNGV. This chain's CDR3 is CASSLSTGTSGSYEQYF. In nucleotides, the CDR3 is TGTGCCAGCAGCTTATCAACCGGGACTAGCGGCTCCTACGAGCAGTACTTC. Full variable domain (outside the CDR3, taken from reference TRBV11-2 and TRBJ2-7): EAGVAQSPRYKIIEKRQSVAFWCNPISGHATLYWYQQILGQGPKLLIQFQNNGVVDDSQLPKDRFSAERLKGVDSTLKIQPAKLEDSAVYLCASSLSTGTSGSYEQYFGPGTRLTVT.

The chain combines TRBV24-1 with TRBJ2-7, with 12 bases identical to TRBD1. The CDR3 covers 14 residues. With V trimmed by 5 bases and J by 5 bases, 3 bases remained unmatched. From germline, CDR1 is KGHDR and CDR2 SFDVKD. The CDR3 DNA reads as TGTGCCACCAGTGCCGGGACAGGGGGCCACGAGCAGTACTTC. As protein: CATSAGTGGHEQYF.

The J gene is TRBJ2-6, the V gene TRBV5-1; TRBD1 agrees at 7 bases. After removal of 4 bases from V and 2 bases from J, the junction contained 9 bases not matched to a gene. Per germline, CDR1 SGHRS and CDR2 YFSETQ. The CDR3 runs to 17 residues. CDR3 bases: TGCGCCAGCAGCAAAACCGGGACAGACCCTGGGGCCAACGTCCTGACTTTC. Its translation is CASSKTGTDPGANVLTF.

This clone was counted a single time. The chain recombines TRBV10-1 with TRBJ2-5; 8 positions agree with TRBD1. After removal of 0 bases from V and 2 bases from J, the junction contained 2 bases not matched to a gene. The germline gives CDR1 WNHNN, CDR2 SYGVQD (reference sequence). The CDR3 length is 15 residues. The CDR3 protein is CASSESRDRQETQYF. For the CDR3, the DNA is TGCGCCAGCAGTGAGTCGCGGGACAGGCAAGAGACCCAGTACTTC.

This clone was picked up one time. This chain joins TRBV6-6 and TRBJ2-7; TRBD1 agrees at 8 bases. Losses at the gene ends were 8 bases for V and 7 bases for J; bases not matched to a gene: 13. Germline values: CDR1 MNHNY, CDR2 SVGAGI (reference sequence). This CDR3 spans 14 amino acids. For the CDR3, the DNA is TGTGCCAGCCTCGAAGGCAGGGGGCAAGAAGAGCAGTACTTC. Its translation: CASLEGRGQEEQYF.

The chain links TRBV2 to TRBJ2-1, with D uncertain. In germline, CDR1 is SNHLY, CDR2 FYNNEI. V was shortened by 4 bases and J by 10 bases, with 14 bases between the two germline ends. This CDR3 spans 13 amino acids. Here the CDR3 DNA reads TGTGCCAGCAGTGTTTCCGCCTACGGGGAGCAGTTCTTC. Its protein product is CASSVSAYGEQFF.

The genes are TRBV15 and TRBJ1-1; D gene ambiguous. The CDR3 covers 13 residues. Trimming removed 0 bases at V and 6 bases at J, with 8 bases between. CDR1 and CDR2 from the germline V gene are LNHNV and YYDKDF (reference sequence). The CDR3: CATSRDLFAEAFF. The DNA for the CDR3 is TGTGCCACCAGCAGAGATCTCTTCGCTGAAGCTTTCTTT.

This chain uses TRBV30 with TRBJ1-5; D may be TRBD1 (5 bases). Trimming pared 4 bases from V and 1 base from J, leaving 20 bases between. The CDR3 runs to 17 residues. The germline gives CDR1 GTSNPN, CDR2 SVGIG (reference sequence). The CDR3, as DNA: TGTGCCTGGACGCTTCTCCCAGGGTATCGAAGCAATCAGCCCCAGCATTTT. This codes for CAWTLLPGYRSNQPQHF.

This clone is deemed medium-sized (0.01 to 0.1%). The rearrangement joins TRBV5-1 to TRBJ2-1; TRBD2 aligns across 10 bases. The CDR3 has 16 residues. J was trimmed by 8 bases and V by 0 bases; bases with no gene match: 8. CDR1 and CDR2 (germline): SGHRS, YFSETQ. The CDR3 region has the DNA TGCGCCAGCAGCTTGGGTCCAGCGGGAGGGCGGGATGAGCAGTTCTTC. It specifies CASSLGPAGGRDEQFF. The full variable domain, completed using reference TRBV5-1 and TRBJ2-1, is KAGVTQTPRYLIKTRGQQVTLSCSPISGHRSVSWYQQTPGQGLQFLFEYFSETQRNKGNFPGRFSGRQFSNSRSEMNVSTLELGDSALYLCASSLGPAGGRDEQFFGPGTRLTVL.

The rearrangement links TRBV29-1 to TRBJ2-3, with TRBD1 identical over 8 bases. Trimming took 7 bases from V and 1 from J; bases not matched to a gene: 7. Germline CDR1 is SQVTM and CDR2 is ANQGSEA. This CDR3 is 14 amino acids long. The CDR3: CSAQGAMGTDTQYF. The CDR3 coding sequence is TGCAGCGCGCAGGGGGCGATGGGCACAGATACGCAGTATTTT.

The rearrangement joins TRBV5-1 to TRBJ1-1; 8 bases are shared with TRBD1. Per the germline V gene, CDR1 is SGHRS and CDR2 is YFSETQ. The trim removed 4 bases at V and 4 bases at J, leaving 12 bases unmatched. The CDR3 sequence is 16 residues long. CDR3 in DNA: TGCGCCAGCAGCCCCGGACAGGGCCTCCTTACCACTGAAGCTTTCTTT. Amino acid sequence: CASSPGQGLLTTEAFF.

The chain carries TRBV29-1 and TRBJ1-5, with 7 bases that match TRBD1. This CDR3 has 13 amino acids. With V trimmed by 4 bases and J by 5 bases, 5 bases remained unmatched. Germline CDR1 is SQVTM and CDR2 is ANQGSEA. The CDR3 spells CSVAGTDDQPQHF. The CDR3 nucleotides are TGCAGCGTTGCCGGGACAGACGATCAGCCCCAGCATTTT. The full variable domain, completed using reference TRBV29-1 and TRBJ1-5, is SAVISQKPSRDICQRGTSLTIQCQVDSQVTMMFWYRQQPGQSLTLIATANQGSEATYESGFVIDKFPISRPNLTFSTLTVSNMSPEDSSIYLCSVAGTDDQPQHFGDGTRLSIL.

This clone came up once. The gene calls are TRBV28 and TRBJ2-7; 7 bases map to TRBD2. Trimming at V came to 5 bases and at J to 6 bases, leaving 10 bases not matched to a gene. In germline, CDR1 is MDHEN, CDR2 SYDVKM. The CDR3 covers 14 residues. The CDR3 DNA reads TGTGCCAGCAGTCAGACTAGCCTATCCGCCGAGCAGTACTTC. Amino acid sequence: CASSQTSLSAEQYF.

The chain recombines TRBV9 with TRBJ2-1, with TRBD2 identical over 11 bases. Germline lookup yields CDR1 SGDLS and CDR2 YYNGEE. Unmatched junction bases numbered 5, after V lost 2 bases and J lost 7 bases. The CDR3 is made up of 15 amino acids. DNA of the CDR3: TGTGCCAGCAGCGTTACTAGCGGGAGCGGTAATGAGCAGTTCTTC. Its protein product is CASSVTSGSGNEQFF.

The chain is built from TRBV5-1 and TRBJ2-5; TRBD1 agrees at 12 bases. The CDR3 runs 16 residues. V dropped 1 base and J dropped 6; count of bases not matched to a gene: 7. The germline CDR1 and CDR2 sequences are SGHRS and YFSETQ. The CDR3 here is CASSLTGTGGGKTQYF. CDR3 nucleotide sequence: TGCGCCAGCAGCTTGACCGGGACAGGGGGCGGAAAGACCCAGTACTTC. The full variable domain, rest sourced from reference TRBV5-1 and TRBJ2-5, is KAGVTQTPRYLIKTRGQQVTLSCSPISGHRSVSWYQQTPGQGLQFLFEYFSETQRNKGNFPGRFSGRQFSNSRSEMNVSTLELGDSALYLCASSLTGTGGGKTQYFGPGTRLLVL.

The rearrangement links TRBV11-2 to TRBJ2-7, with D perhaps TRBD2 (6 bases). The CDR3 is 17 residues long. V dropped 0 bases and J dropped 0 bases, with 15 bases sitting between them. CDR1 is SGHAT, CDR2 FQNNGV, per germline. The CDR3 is CASSLDRGGGYSYEQYF. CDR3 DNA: TGTGCCAGCAGCTTAGATCGGGGAGGAGGGTACTCCTACGAGCAGTACTTC.

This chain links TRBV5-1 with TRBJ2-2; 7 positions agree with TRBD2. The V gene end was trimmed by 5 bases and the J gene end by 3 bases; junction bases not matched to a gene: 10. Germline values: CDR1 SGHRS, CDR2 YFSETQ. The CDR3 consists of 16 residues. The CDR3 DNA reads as TGCGCCAGCAGTATAACGACTAGCCCCGACACCGGGGAGCTGTTTTTT. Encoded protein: CASSITTSPDTGELFF.

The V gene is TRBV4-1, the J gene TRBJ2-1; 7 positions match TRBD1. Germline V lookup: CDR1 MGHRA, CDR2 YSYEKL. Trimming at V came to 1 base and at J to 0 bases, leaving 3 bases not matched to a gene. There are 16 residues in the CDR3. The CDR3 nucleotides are TGCGCCAGCAGCCAAGTCGACAGGGACTCCTACAATGAGCAGTTCTTC. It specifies CASSQVDRDSYNEQFF.